Shown below are 20 T cell receptor beta chains from a single sample sequenced in a study of OX40 agonist ivuxolimab in advanced cancers. Sequencing was performed with immunoSEQ multiplex PCR; in TCRdb, only in-frame clones are kept and a portion is missing. The table has about 68,000 clones, approximately 81% seen once; the top ten hold 0.55% to 0.85%. This sample comprised CD4+ or CD8+ T cells sorted from blood, obtained in a trial of the OX40 agonist ivuxolimab. Receptors originate from an adult with an advanced solid tumor such as melanoma, head and neck, liver or kidney cancer.

J is TRBJ2-1 and V is TRBV6-1; 10 bases line up with TRBD2. From germline, CDR1 is MNHNS and CDR2 SASEGT. CDR3 length: 20 residues. Losses at the gene ends were 3 bases for V and 4 bases for J; bases not matched to a gene: 18. DNA for the CDR3: TGTGCCAGCAGTGATTACCGGATTTGGGTAGCGGGGGGTTGGTACAATGAGCAGTTCTTC. Its translation: CASSDYRIWVAGGWYNEQFF.

This clone was seen once. Here the CDR3 reads CASSYKGQGRTGELFF. The CDR3 bases are TGTGCCAGCAGTTATAAGGGACAGGGGCGCACCGGGGAGCTGTTTTTT. The J gene is TRBJ2-2, the V gene TRBV6-5, with TRBD1 matching 10 bases. CDR1 and CDR2 from the germline V gene are MNHEY and SVGAGI. V shed 3 bases, J shed 4 bases, and the junction held 5 bases outside the gene matches. The length of the CDR3 is 16 residues.

This clone was detected only once. The junction departs from the called germline gene at one end, perhaps through a read error. This chain links TRBV7-9 with TRBJ2-7; 7 nucleotides match TRBD2. Germline V gene sequence: CDR1 SEHNR, CDR2 FQNEAQ (reference sequence). There are 15 residues in the CDR3. This CDR3 reads CASSQAGYADYEQYF. CDR3 sequence (DNA): TGCGCCAGCAGCCAAGCGGGGTACGCTGACTACGAGCAGTACTTC.

About this clone itself: At one of its ends the junction is not consistent with the germline gene, which may arise from a read error. The gene calls are TRBV7-6 and TRBJ2-3; TRBD2 agrees at 9 bases. From germline, CDR1 is SGHVS and CDR2 FNYEAQ. The CDR3 loop spans 14 amino acids. CDR3 loop: CASISGGGTDTQYF. CDR3 DNA: TGTGCCAGCATTAGCGGGGGAGGCACCGATACGCAGTATTTT.

The CDR3 bases are TGTGCCAGCACCAGGACGGCTGCCTACAATGAGCAGTTCTTC. Translated, it gives CASTRTAAYNEQFF. The chain recombines TRBV6-5 with TRBJ2-1; D is undetermined. The CDR3 runs to 14 residues. Germline values: CDR1 MNHEY, CDR2 SVGAGI. Trimming removed 7 bases from V and 2 bases from J, with 12 bases in between.

The gene calls are TRBV18 and TRBJ2-1; 10 positions match TRBD2. There are 17 residues in the CDR3. Germline trimming cut 4 bases from V and 0 bases from J; bases unmatched to any gene: 6. Germline lookup yields CDR1 KGHSH and CDR2 LQKENI. CDR3: CASSLLAGANSYNEQFF. CDR3 nucleotide sequence: TGTGCCAGCTCACTTCTAGCGGGGGCCAACTCCTACAATGAGCAGTTCTTC.

The chain uses TRBV10-3 and TRBJ2-7; 8 bases are shared with TRBD1. This CDR3 has 16 residues. V lost 10 bases and J lost 3; bases outside the gene matches: 17. CDR1 is ENHRY and CDR2 is SYGVKD in the germline V gene. The CDR3 reads CATTDRTGTKSYEQYF. The CDR3, as DNA: TGTGCCACCACAGACCGGACAGGGACAAAGAGCTACGAGCAGTACTTC.

A few counts support this clone. This rearrangement joins TRBV4-1 to TRBJ2-5, with D possibly being TRBD2 (6 bases). The CDR3 consists of 15 residues. V was cut by 4 bases and J by 0 bases, with 12 bases left in between. CDR1 and CDR2 (germline): MGHRA, YSYEKL. The CDR3 here is CASSRAWRDQETQYF. The CDR3 region has the DNA TGCGCCAGCAGCCGTGCCTGGAGGGACCAAGAGACCCAGTACTTC.

V and J are TRBV18 and TRBJ2-7, with 8 bases that match TRBD1. The CDR3 has 14 residues. Germline values: CDR1 KGHSH, CDR2 LQKENI. The V segment lost 6 bases and the J segment 4 bases; nucleotides outside the gene matches: 8. The CDR3 DNA reads TGTGCCAGCTCCCCTACAGGGGGTCGGTACGAGCAGTACTTC. This gives the protein CASSPTGGRYEQYF.

The chain combines TRBV7-2 with TRBJ1-2; no reliable D call. The CDR3 length is 14 residues. Germline CDR1 reads SGHTA; CDR2 reads FQGNSA. With 2 bases removed from V and 4 bases from J, the gap between germline ends came to 11 bases. Written as DNA, the CDR3 is TGTGCCAGCAGCTTATTTGTGGCGACCTATGGCTACACCTTC. This sequence encodes CASSLFVATYGYTF.

The CDR3 sequence: CASSHRQGSYNEQFF. CDR3 nucleotide sequence: TGCGCCAGCAGCCACCGACAGGGGTCCTACAATGAGCAGTTCTTC. The rearrangement links TRBV4-3 to TRBJ2-1; 8 bases match TRBD1. The CDR3 sequence is 15 residues long. The V and J ends lost 3 bases and 1 base, in that order; junction bases with no gene match: 2. Germline-derived CDR1 and CDR2 are LGHNA and YSLEER.

CDR3 nucleotides: TGTGCCAGCAGCGTAAGCCCGGACAGGTCTGAAGCTTTCTTT. Its protein is CASSVSPDRSEAFF. This sequence joins TRBV9 and TRBJ1-1; 7 positions agree with TRBD1. Looked up from germline, CDR1 is SGDLS and CDR2 is YYNGEE. CDR3 length: 14 amino acids. V lost 1 base and J lost 6; bases outside the gene matches: 6.

This chain joins TRBV7-3 and TRBJ2-2; 11 bases map to TRBD2. Germline lookup yields CDR1 SGHTA and CDR2 FQGTGA. The CDR3 length is 16 residues. Unmatched junction bases numbered 12, after V lost 5 bases and J lost 10 bases. The DNA for the CDR3 is TGTGCCAGCAGCGCACGCCCGGGACTAGCGGATACGGAGCTGTTTTTT. Protein sequence: CASSARPGLADTELFF.

V gene TRBV5-1 combines with J gene TRBJ2-1; D may correspond to TRBD1 or TRBD2 (5 bases each). From germline, CDR1 is SGHRS and CDR2 YFSETQ. V was pared by 6 bases and J by 6 bases, with 16 bases between. The CDR3 has 14 residues. The CDR3: CASTDDRGLNEQFF. CDR3 DNA sequence: TGCGCCAGCACCGATGACAGAGGACTCAATGAGCAGTTCTTC.

This clone has just one count. V and J are TRBV2 and TRBJ1-2; 10 bases fit TRBD1. Germline values: CDR1 SNHLY, CDR2 FYNNEI. Trimming took 5 bases from V and 7 from J; bases not matched to a gene: 7. CDR3 length equals 14 residues. The CDR3 sequence: CASSRQGATGGYTF. CDR3 nucleotide sequence: TGTGCCAGCAGTAGACAGGGGGCTACTGGTGGCTACACCTTC.

This chain links TRBV18 with TRBJ2-1; 7 bases fit TRBD1. V shed 8 bases and J 0 bases; nucleotides not matched to a gene: 7. CDR1 is KGHSH and CDR2 is LQKENI in the germline V gene. The CDR3 is made up of 15 amino acids. The CDR3 region is CASTTGASSYNEQFF. CDR3 nucleotide sequence: TGTGCCAGCACTACAGGGGCCAGCTCCTACAATGAGCAGTTCTTC.

The gene calls are TRBV7-9 and TRBJ2-7; D remains ambiguous. The CDR3 is 13 residues long. V shed 4 bases and J shed 0 bases, with 7 bases lying between them. Germline CDR1 SEHNR, CDR2 FQNEAQ (reference sequence). The CDR3 loop is CASSSPSSYEQYF. The CDR3 DNA reads as TGTGCCAGCAGCTCACCAAGCTCCTACGAGCAGTACTTC.

The gene calls are TRBV27 and TRBJ1-2; maybe TRBD1 (6 bases). CDR1 and CDR2 from the germline V gene are MNHEY and SMNVEV (reference sequence). Trimming cost V 2 bases and J 8 bases, with 21 bases left between them. This CDR3 is 16 amino acids long. The CDR3 loop reads CASSLEGHLSPGGYTF. CDR3 bases: TGTGCCAGCAGTTTAGAGGGACACCTGTCTCCGGGAGGCTACACCTTC.

The genes are TRBV5-6 and TRBJ1-2; TRBD1 might be the D (6 bases). CDR1 and CDR2 from the germline V gene are SGHDT and YYEEEE. Trimming shortened V by 3 bases and J by 2 bases, and 14 bases separated the two germline ends. This CDR3 has 15 residues. For the CDR3, the DNA is TGTGCCAGCAGCTGGGGGGCTGGGGGGAACTATGGCTACACCTTC. It translates to CASSWGAGGNYGYTF.

This clone was observed a single time. The chain joins TRBV27 to TRBJ1-4; the D is unclear. This CDR3 is built from 16 residues. Trimming cost V 5 bases and J 7 bases, with 20 bases left between them. Germline V lookup: CDR1 MNHEY, CDR2 SMNVEV (reference sequence). The CDR3 sequence is CASSPRAPPDSEKLFF. Written as DNA, the CDR3 is TGTGCCAGCAGTCCCCGGGCCCCGCCGGATAGTGAAAAACTGTTTTTT.